The clone carrying this TCR beta chain was seen ten or more times. Its target is not known. This specimen belongs to a study of early T cells in non-severe SARS-CoV-2 infection. Overall study: Sequencing was performed on bulk RNA from unsorted whole blood, leaving chains unpaired. General study results and limits: There was a bias toward anti-spike CD8 responses in VDJdb matching, which missed private and CD4 specificities.

The library protocol tagged individual cDNA molecules with unique molecular identifiers. In TCRdb, the 5' RACE reads were re-called with MiXCR into one record per CDR3 protein. The profile shows about 26,000 distinct CDR3 sequences, approximately 4.6% of them singletons. The CDR3 has 15 residues. Germline V lookup: CDR1 WSHSY, CDR2 SAAADI. V shed 3 bases and J shed 0 bases, with 9 bases lying between them. The V and J genes are TRBV10-2 and TRBJ2-1; possibly TRBD1 or TRBD2 for D (6 bases each). Sequences were obtained from whole blood. The clonotype originates from an adult who was a healthcare worker with PCR-confirmed SARS-CoV-2 infection or an uninfected control (not recorded which). The DNA for the CDR3 is TGCGCCAGCAGTGACGGGGGCAGCTCCTACAATGAGCAGTTCTTC. Its translation: CASSDGGSSYNEQFF.